This is a list of T cell receptor beta chains from one sample in a study of cytomegalovirus exposure and HLA in healthy donors. The data were produced by immunoSEQ multiplex PCR, yet TCRdb's version contains in-frame clones alone and is incomplete. The profile shows tens of thousands of clones, approximately 75% of them singletons. The sequencing sample was made of PBMCs. The receptors shown here come from a woman in her forties in good health and CMV-seropositive. The CDR3 runs from the conserved cysteine through the conserved F or W.

CDR3 length: 16; V gene: TRBV5-1; CDR3 protein: CASSLGTSGYQETQYF
CDR3 length: 13; V gene: TRBV5-5; CDR3 protein: CASSLIRGDEAFF
CDR3 length: 11; V gene: TRBV7-8; CDR3 protein: CASSPDRVPTF
CDR3 length: 15; V gene: TRBV5-4; CDR3 protein: CASSVPGQGVYEQYF
CDR3 length: 16; V gene: TRBV5-1; CDR3 protein: CASSLGLAGFTDTQYF
CDR3 length: 14; V gene: TRBV19; CDR3 protein: CASSIGAVNTEAFF
CDR3 length: 13; V gene: TRBV9; CDR3 protein: CASSDDWDIGYTF
CDR3 length: 16; V gene: TRBV7-8; CDR3 protein: CASSPSGLGGNQPQHF
CDR3 length: 15; V gene: TRBV5-4; CDR3 protein: CASSSTGSTNEKLFF
CDR3 length: 16; V gene: TRBV21-1; CDR3 protein: CAGPGWESSYNSPLHF
CDR3 length: 17; V gene: TRBV7-9; CDR3 protein: CASSLVRDRGLNQPQHF
CDR3 length: 16; V gene: TRBV30; CDR3 protein: CAWSRPGGYSNQPQHF
CDR3 length: 15; V gene: TRBV21-1; CDR3 protein: CASSLSGTGDTEAFF
CDR3 length: 16; V gene: TRBV7-7; CDR3 protein: CASSTGLAGGRETQYF
CDR3 length: 13; V gene: TRBV11-3; CDR3 protein: CASSLSRQGEQYF